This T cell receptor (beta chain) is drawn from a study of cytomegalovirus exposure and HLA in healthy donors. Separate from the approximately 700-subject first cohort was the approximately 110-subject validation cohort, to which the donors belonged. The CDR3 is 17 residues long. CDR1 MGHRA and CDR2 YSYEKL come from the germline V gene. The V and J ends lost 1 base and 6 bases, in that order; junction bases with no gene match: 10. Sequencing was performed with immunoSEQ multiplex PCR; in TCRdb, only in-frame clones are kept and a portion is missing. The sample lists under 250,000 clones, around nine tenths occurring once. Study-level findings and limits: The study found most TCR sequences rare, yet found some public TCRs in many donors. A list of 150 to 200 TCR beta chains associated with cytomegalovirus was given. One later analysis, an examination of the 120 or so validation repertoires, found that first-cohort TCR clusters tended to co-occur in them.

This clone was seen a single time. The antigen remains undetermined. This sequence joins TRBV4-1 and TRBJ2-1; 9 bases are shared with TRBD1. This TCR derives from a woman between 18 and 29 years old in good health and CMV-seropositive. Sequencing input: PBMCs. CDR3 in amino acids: CASSQGSGQGSANEQFF. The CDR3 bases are TGCGCCAGCAGCCAAGGGTCCGGACAGGGGAGTGCCAATGAGCAGTTCTTC.